This T cell receptor beta chain was profiled in a study of cytomegalovirus exposure and HLA in healthy donors. About this clone: Its antigen is unidentified.

Whole-study results and caveats: TCR beta sequences reportedly predicted most subjects' HLA-A and HLA-B alleles accurately. Analyzed later, association rates of TCRs varied across HLA loci, with DRB1 most and HLA-C fewest. Some public TCRs appeared in many individuals, while most sequences were rare. Relative to equally common others, HLA-associated TCR beta chains showed greater clonal expansion in a later analysis.

V gave up 4 bases and J gave up 3 bases, with 10 bases separating them. This CDR3 comprises 14 residues. Germline CDR1 is MNHEY and CDR2 is SVGAGI. The PCR used 60 Vbeta and 13 Jbeta primers. Only in-frame clones appear in the TCRdb table, and some are missing; sequencing was by immunoSEQ multiplex PCR. The sample lists about 150,000 clones; 79% were seen once. The rearrangement joins TRBV6-5 to TRBJ1-5; maybe TRBD1 (6 bases). The receptor comes from a man aged 45-65 years in good health and CMV-seropositive. Source material: PBMCs. The CDR3 spells CASSSGHFNQPQHF. The CDR3 bases are TGTGCCAGCAGTTCGGGACACTTCAATCAGCCCCAGCATTTT.